The 18 T cell receptor beta chains below were found in one sample sequenced in a study of T cell responses to AZD1222 COVID-19 vaccine. Repertoires were generated with immunoSEQ multiplex PCR, while TCRdb's copy carries only in-frame clones and drops some. The sample records about 130,000 clones, 92% being singletons. Material: peripheral blood, obtained on day 0 of AZD1222 vaccination. The receptor set was obtained from an adult in good health.

In this sample, this clone turned up once. V gene TRBV6-2 or TRBV6-3 combines with J gene TRBJ1-5, with D unclear. The CDR3 runs 14 residues. V lost 2 bases and J 5 bases, leaving 10 bases between the germline ends. Germline V gene sequence: CDR1 MNHEY, CDR2 SVGEGT. In nucleotides, the CDR3 is TGTGCCAGCAGTTACGATGGTGTGGATCAGCCCCAGCATTTT. It codes for CASSYDGVDQPQHF.

The rearrangement links TRBV7-2 to TRBJ2-7; no reliable D call. CDR1 is SGHTA and CDR2 is FQGNSA in the germline V gene. The V end was cut by 0 bases, the J end by 3 bases, with 3 bases between. The CDR3 loop spans 12 amino acids. CDR3 bases: TGTGCCAGCAGCTTAGCTAACTACGAGCAGTACTTC. Translated, it gives CASSLANYEQYF.

Here the CDR3 reads CASSLGTHGTYEQYF. The CDR3 coding sequence is TGTGCCAGCAGCCTCGGGACCCACGGGACCTACGAGCAGTACTTC. This sequence joins TRBV7-8 and TRBJ2-7, with D perhaps matching TRBD1 or TRBD2 (5 bases each). The CDR3 contains 15 residues. Trimming removed 5 bases from V and 2 bases from J, with 16 bases in between. CDR1 is SGHVS and CDR2 is FQNEAQ in the germline V gene.

V and J are TRBV20-1 and TRBJ1-2; a possible D gene is TRBD1 (5 bases). Per germline, CDR1 DFQATT and CDR2 SNEGSKA (reference sequence). Trimming took 6 bases from V and 4 from J, leaving 9 bases between them. This CDR3 region has 11 residues. The CDR3 reads CSAHQGYGYTF. The DNA for the CDR3 is TGCAGTGCGCATCAGGGCTATGGCTACACCTTC.

The V call is TRBV7-3, the J call TRBJ2-2, with a tentative D call TRBD2 (6 bases). The CDR3 runs 13 residues. V lost 1 base to trimming and J lost 6 bases, with 6 bases between them. The germline V gene has CDR1 SGHTA and CDR2 FQGTGA. The CDR3, as DNA: TGTGCCAGCAGCTTAAGCGGGGCCGGGGAGCTGTTTTTT. Its protein is CASSLSGAGELFF.

The chain joins TRBV30 to TRBJ1-6; a weak D match, TRBD1 (5 bases). The germline V and J ends were trimmed by 8 bases and 1 base, with 18 bases remaining between them. Germline loops: CDR1 GTSNPN, CDR2 SVGIG (reference sequence). The CDR3 is 16 amino acids. As DNA, the CDR3 is TGTGCCCCCGGGACCGTCAGTAGTTCCTATAATTCACCCCTCCACTTT. This sequence encodes CAPGTVSSSYNSPLHF.

The chain joins TRBV4-3 to TRBJ2-2; D may match TRBD1 or TRBD2 (5 bases each). Germline V gene sequence: CDR1 LGHNA, CDR2 YSLEER. This CDR3 has 17 residues. The V gene lost 0 bases and the J gene lost 0 bases, with 11 bases spanning the gap. The CDR3 spells CASSQDRGRTNTGELFF. CDR3 coding DNA: TGCGCCAGCAGCCAAGATCGGGGCAGGACGAACACCGGGGAGCTGTTTTTT.

The chain carries TRBV5-1 and TRBJ1-4, with D possibly being TRBD1 (6 bases). The CDR3 is 16 residues long. From germline, CDR1 is SGHRS and CDR2 YFSETQ. V lost 0 bases, J lost 7 bases, and 16 bases lay in between. CDR3 coding DNA: TGCGCCAGCAGCTTGGAGAGGGGGGCATACGGTGAAAAACTGTTTTTT. This translates into CASSLERGAYGEKLFF.

The chain recombines TRBV23-1 with TRBJ1-4, with unresolved D. TRBV23-1 qualifies as an ORF whose function is uncertain. V was shortened by 1 base and J by 1 base, with 13 bases between the two germline ends. The CDR3 extends over 17 amino acids. For the CDR3, the DNA is TGCGCCAGCAGTCAATGTTTACTTCTTAGAACTAATGAAAAACTGTTTTTT. Its protein is CASSQCLLLRTNEKLFF.

The chain has TRBV21-1 and TRBJ2-2; the table's D call of TRBD2 was not tested on the DNA. TRBV21-1 is a pseudogene. The length of the CDR3 is 21 residues. CDR3 coding DNA: TGTGCCAGCAGCAACTACAGTAATTGGGGACTAGCGGGGGGTACCACCGGGGAGCTGTTTTTT. Translated: CASSNYSNWGLAGGTTGELFF.

The rearrangement links TRBV19 to TRBJ1-2; D perhaps matches TRBD1 (5 bases). V was pared by 6 bases and J by 4 bases, with 18 bases between. Germline V lookup: CDR1 LNHDA, CDR2 SQIVND (reference sequence). CDR3 length: 15 amino acids. The CDR3 here is CASRYQGGSVYGYTF. The CDR3 nucleotides read TGTGCCAGTAGGTATCAGGGTGGTTCGGTCTATGGCTACACCTTC.

The chain uses TRBV7-2 and TRBJ1-4; D not certain. The germline V and J ends were trimmed by 1 base and 6 bases, with 3 bases remaining between them. The CDR3 is made up of 12 amino acids. Germline V gives CDR1 SGHTA, CDR2 FQGNSA. The CDR3 here is CASSLDYEKLFF. The DNA for the CDR3 is TGTGCCAGCAGCTTAGATTATGAAAAACTGTTTTTT. Variable domain in full (rest from reference TRBV7-2 and TRBJ1-4): GAGVSQSPSNKVTEKGKDVELRCDPISGHTALYWYRQSLGQGLEFLIYFQGNSAPDKSGLPSDRFSAERTGGSVSTLTIQRTQQEDSAVYLCASSLDYEKLFFGSGTQLSVL.

The CDR3 is CASSTTGWRIYGYTF. In DNA, the CDR3 is TGTGCCAGCAGTACGACAGGTTGGAGGATCTATGGCTACACCTTC. The chain uses TRBV6-2 or TRBV6-3 and TRBJ1-2; D might be TRBD1 (6 bases). In germline, CDR1 is MNHEY, CDR2 SVGEGT. The CDR3 sequence is 15 residues long. V lost 5 bases, J lost 4 bases, and 17 bases lay in between.

The rearrangement joins TRBV11-2 to TRBJ1-5; no reliable D call. The CDR3 covers 15 residues. Trimming took 5 bases from V and 3 from J, leaving 14 bases between them. Germline-derived CDR1 and CDR2 are SGHAT and FQNNGV. The chain's CDR3 is CASSLDGITNQPQHF. The DNA for the CDR3 is TGTGCCAGCAGCCTGGACGGAATTACCAATCAGCCCCAGCATTTT. The complete variable domain, with remaining parts taken from reference TRBV11-2 and TRBJ1-5, reads EAGVAQSPRYKIIEKRQSVAFWCNPISGHATLYWYQQILGQGPKLLIQFQNNGVVDDSQLPKDRFSAERLKGVDSTLKIQPAKLEDSAVYLCASSLDGITNQPQHFGDGTRLSIL.

V usage is TRBV5-1 and J usage is TRBJ2-5, with a possible D match to TRBD1 (6 bases). Trimming took off 4 bases at V and 1 base at J, with 23 bases between the two ends. Germline loops: CDR1 SGHRS, CDR2 YFSETQ. This CDR3 region has 18 residues. CDR3 loop: CASSGSIGQRVLQETQYF. The CDR3, as DNA: TGCGCCAGCAGCGGATCAATCGGACAGCGAGTTCTCCAAGAGACCCAGTACTTC.

Here the CDR3 reads CASAARRGGDQPQHF. The CDR3 bases are TGTGCCAGCGCCGCGCGGCGGGGAGGAGATCAGCCCCAGCATTTT. The V and J genes are TRBV27 and TRBJ1-5, with D hard to call. The V gene lost 8 bases and the J gene lost 5 bases, with 19 bases spanning the gap. This CDR3 is built from 15 residues. Germline lookup yields CDR1 MNHEY and CDR2 SMNVEV (reference sequence).

V usage is TRBV4-3 and J usage is TRBJ1-5; perhaps TRBD1 as D (5 bases). The CDR3 is made up of 15 amino acids. V was shortened by 1 base and J by 2 bases, with 9 bases between the two germline ends. From germline, CDR1 is LGHNA and CDR2 YSLEER. The CDR3, as DNA: TGCGCCAGCAGCCAAGTCGGGGGGGGCAATCAGCCCCAGCATTTT. Residues: CASSQVGGGNQPQHF.

The V and J genes are TRBV18 and TRBJ1-1, with D perhaps TRBD1 (6 bases). V was clipped by 4 bases and J by 0 bases, with 15 bases between them. CDR1 and CDR2 (germline): KGHSH, LQKENI. The CDR3 has 16 residues. In nucleotides, the CDR3 is TGTGCCAGCTCACGTTATGCGACAGGACTGAACACTGAAGCTTTCTTT. The encoded protein is CASSRYATGLNTEAFF.